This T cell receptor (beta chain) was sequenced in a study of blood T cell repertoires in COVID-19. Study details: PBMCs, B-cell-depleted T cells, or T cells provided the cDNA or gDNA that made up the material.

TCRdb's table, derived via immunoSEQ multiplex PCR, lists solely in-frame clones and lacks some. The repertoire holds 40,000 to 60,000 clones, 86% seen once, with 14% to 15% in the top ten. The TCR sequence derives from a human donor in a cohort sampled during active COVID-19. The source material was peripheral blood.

The CDR3 region has the DNA TGTGCCAGCATGTGGGGCGGGGGATCTGGGGCCAACGTCCTGACTTTC. This codes for CASMWGGGSGANVLTF. The rearrangement joins TRBV7-9 to TRBJ2-6; 7 nucleotides align to TRBD2. Trimming cost V 7 bases and J 1 base; bases outside gene matches: 7. The V gene's germline CDR1 is SEHNR and CDR2 FQNEAQ (reference sequence). This CDR3 comprises 16 residues.